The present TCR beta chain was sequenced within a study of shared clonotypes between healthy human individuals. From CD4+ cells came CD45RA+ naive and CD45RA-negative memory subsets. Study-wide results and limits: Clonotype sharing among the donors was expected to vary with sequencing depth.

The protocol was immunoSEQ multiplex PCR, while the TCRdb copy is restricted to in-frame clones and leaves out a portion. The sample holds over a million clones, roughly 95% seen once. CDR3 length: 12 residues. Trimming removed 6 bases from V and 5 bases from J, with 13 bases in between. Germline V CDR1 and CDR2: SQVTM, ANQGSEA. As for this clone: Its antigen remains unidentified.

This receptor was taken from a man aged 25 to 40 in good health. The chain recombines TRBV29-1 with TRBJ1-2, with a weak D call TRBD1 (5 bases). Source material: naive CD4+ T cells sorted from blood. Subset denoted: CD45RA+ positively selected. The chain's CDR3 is CSVTGTEYGYTF. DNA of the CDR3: TGCAGCGTAACCGGGACTGAGTATGGCTACACCTTC.